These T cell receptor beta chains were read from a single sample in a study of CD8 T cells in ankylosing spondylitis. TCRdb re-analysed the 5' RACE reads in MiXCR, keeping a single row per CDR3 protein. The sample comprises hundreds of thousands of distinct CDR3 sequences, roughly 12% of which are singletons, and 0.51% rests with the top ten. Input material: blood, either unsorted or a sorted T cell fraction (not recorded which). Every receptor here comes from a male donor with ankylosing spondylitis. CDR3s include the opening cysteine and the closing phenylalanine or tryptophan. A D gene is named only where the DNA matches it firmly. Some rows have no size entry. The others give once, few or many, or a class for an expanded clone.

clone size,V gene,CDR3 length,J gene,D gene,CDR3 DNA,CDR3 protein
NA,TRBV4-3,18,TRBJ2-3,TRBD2,TGCGCCAGCAGCCAAGAAGGCGGCGGGGGAGTGTCCACAGATACGCAGTATTTT,CASSQEGGGGVSTDTQYF
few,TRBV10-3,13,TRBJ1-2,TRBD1,TGTGCCATCAGAGGACAGGGAGATTATGGCTACACCTTC,CAIRGQGDYGYTF
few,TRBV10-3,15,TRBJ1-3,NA,TGTGCCATCAGCTCGGGTCTCAACTCTGGAAACACCATATATTTT,CAISSGLNSGNTIYF
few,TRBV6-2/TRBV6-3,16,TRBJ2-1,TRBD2,TGTGCCAGCAGTTACTTCAGTAGCGGGAGAGGGAATGAGCAGTTCTTC,CASSYFSSGRGNEQFF
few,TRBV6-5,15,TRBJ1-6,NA,TGTGCCAGCAGTTACTCTCCAGGGCGATTTTCACCCCTCCACTTT,CASSYSPGRFSPLHF
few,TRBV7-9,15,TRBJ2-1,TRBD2,TGTGCCAGCAGTCAAGGACTAGCGGGAACCCATGAGCAGTTCTTC,CASSQGLAGTHEQFF
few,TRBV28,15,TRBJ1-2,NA,TGTGCCAGCAACCCCCTGGACCGTCCTAACTATGGCTACACCTTC,CASNPLDRPNYGYTF
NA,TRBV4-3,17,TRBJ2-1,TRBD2,TGCGCCAGCAGCCAAGGGACTAGCGGGGGCACCTACAATGAGCAGTTCTTC,CASSQGTSGGTYNEQFF
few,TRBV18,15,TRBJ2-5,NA,TGTGCCAGCTCACCACTGCGGACCCGCACAGAGACCCAGTACTTC,CASSPLRTRTETQYF
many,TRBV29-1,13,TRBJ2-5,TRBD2,TGCAGCTCGGGGGGGGGGAACCAAGAGACCCAGTACTTC,CSSGGGNQETQYF
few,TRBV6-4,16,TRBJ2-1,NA,TGTGCCAGCAGTGACTGGAGGGTTACCTCCTACAATGAGCAGTTCTTC,CASSDWRVTSYNEQFF
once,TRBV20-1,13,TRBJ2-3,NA,TGCAGTGCTAGCGGGGGATGGGCAGATACGCAGTATTTT,CSASGGWADTQYF
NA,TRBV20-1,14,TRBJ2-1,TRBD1,TGCAGTGCTAGAGCCGGGACAGGGGGTAATGAGCAGTTCTTC,CSARAGTGGNEQFF
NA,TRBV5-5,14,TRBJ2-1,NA,TGTGCCAGCAGCCGGGGGGCAGGGAGAGGTGAGCAGTTCTTC,CASSRGAGRGEQFF
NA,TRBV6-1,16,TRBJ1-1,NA,TGTGCCAGCAGTGAATTTATGGGACCGGTGAACACTGAAGCTTTCTTT,CASSEFMGPVNTEAFF